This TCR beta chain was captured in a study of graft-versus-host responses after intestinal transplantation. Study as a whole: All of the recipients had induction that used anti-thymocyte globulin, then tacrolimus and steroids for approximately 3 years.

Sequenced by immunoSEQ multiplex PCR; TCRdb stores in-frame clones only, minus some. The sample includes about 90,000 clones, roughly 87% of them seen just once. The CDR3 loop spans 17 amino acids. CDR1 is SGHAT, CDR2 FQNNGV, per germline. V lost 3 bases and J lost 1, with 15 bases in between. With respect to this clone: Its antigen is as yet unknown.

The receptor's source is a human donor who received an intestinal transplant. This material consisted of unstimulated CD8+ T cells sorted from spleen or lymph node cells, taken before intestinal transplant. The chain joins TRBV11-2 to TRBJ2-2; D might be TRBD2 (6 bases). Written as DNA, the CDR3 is TGTGCCAGCAGCTTGGTCGGGCCAGCGGGGAACACCGGGGAGCTGTTTTTT. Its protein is CASSLVGPAGNTGELFF.